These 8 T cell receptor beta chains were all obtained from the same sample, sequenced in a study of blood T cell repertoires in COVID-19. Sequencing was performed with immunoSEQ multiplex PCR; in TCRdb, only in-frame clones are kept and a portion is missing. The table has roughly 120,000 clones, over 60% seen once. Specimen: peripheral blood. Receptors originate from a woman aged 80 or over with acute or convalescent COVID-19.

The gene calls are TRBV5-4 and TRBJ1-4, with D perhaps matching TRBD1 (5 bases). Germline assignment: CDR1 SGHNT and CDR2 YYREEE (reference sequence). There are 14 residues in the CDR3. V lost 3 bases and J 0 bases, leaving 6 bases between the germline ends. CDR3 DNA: TGTGCCAGCAGCTGGGGGGCAACTAATGAAAAACTGTTTTTT. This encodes CASSWGATNEKLFF. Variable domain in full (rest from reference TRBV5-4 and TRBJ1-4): ETGVTQSPTHLIKTRGQQVTLRCSSQSGHNTVSWYQQALGQGPQFIFQYYREEENGRGNFPPRFSGLQFPNYSSELNVNALELDDSALYLCASSWGATNEKLFFGSGTQLSVL.

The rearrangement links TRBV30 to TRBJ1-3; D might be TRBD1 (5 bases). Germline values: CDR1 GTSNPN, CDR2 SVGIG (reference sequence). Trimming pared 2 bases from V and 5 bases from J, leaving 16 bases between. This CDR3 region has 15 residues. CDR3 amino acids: CAWSPYGTNRNTIYF. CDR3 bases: TGTGCCTGGAGTCCCTACGGGACTAATAGAAACACCATATATTTT.

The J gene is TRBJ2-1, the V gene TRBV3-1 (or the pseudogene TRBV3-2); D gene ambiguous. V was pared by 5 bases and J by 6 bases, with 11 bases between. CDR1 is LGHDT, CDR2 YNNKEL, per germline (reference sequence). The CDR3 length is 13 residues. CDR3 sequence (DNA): TGTGCCAGCAGCTCCACTCGTGGCAATGAGCAGTTCTTC. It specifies CASSSTRGNEQFF.

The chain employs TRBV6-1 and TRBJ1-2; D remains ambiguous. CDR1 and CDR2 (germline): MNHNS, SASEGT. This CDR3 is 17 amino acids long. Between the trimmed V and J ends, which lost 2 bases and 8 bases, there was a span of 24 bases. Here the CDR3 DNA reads TGTGCCAGCAGTGAATACGGCAGCGGACGGGAAGAGAGAGGCTACACCTTC. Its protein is CASSEYGSGREERGYTF.

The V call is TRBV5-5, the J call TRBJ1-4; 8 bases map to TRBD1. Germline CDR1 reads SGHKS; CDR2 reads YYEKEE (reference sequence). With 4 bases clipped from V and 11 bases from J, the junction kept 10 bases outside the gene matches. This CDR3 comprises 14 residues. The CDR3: CASSPGQGGTKLFF. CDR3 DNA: TGTGCCAGCAGCCCCGGACAGGGAGGGACGAAACTGTTTTTT.

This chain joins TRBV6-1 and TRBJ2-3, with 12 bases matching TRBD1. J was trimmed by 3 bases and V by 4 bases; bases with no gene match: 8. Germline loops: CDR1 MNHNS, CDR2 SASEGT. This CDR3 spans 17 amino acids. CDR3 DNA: TGTGCCAGCAGTGGCCGGGACAGGGGGCGAAGTACAGATACGCAGTATTTT. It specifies CASSGRDRGRSTDTQYF.

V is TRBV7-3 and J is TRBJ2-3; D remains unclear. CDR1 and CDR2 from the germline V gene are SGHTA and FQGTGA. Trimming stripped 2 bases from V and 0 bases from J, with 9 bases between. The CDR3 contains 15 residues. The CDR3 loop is CASSLGLMSTDTQYF. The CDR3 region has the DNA TGTGCCAGCAGCTTAGGGCTGATGAGCACAGATACGCAGTATTTT.

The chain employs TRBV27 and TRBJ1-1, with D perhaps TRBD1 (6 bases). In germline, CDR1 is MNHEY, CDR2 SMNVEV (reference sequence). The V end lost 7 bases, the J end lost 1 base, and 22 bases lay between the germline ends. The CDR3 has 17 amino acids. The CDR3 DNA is TGTGCCAGCACTCCAAAGGGCAGGGGAGTAGGGAACACTGAAGCTTTCTTT. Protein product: CASTPKGRGVGNTEAFF.